This T cell receptor (beta chain) stems from a study of T cells in severe cutaneous drug reactions (dated by TCRdb to between 2018 and 2021). Notes on the research overall: Between about 2011 and 2019, patients were recruited from Taiwan, Thailand and a European registry network. Only patients with a probable or definite SJS/TEN or DRESS diagnosis by RegiSCAR criteria were enrolled. The culprit drug was assigned using the Naranjo algorithm and the ALDEN drug causality algorithm. Blister fluids/cells, PBMC and other biological samples were taken from patients in the acute stage or the recovery stage. Single-cell sequencing, quantitative PCR validation, functional assays and transgenic mouse experiments were combined with bulk TCR sequencing. Libraries used iRepertoire multiplex PCR; authors cited a comparison showing similar capture of abundant clonotypes across iRepertoire and 5' RACE methods with or without UMI. Points the paper makes about the study in general: The authors stated that further study is still needed to find out whether the public TCR applies more generally to SJS/TEN caused by other drugs. All seven CBZ-SJS/TEN blister samples contained a public TCRbeta CDR3 (mean approximately 15%), which was undetectable or scarce in tolerant-control and healthy-donor PBMC.

Sequenced donors were patients with carbamazepine-induced Stevens-Johnson syndrome or toxic epidermal necrolysis (CBZ-SJS/TEN). To search for drug-specific clonotypes, the T cell receptor repertoires of patients with drug-induced severe cutaneous adverse reactions were profiled by next-generation sequencing. The RNA was isolated from either blister cells of skin lesions or peripheral blood mononuclear cells. For both bulk and single-cell sequencing, libraries were prepared with the iRepertoire multiplex PCR system using TCR subtype-specific primers. Multiplex PCR with primers targeting V, D and J gene regions was used to generate bulk TCR beta libraries. Approximately 95-550 ng of RNA per sample was used as input for bulk TCR library preparation. An Illumina MiSeq was used to sequence the bulk TCR beta amplicons. The original methods were these. Sample misassignments and low-quality sequencing reads were removed through quality control steps. CDR3 was defined as the amino acids lying between the Y[YFLI]C motif of the V-gene and the [FW]GXGT motif of the J-segment. CDR3 clonotypes and TRBV and TRBJ gene assignments were based on the IMGT database. For each sample, TRBV expression was normalized against the mean for the same gene in PBMC from 40 to 55 healthy donors. The reads were reprocessed in TCRdb, with one entry per CDR3 protein sequence and no accompanying DNA. TCRdb's processing, not the authors' own work, is the source of the V and J calls. The table for this sample shows 9,500 or so distinct CDR3 sequences. The ten top clones hold approximately 20% of the sample.

A word on this clonotype: It has no known antigen specificity.

The sequenced sample consisted of cells from a skin blister. The cell subset or site label, read with the paper, signifies: unsorted cells from skin lesion blisters. The receptor comes from a human donor with Stevens-Johnson syndrome, a severe cutaneous drug reaction.

The CDR3 in this case is CSARVTRTLDSYEQYF. The V gene is TRBV20-1 and the J gene is TRBJ2-7; TCRdb designates TRBD1, a call that cannot be tested without DNA. The germline V gene (reference sequence) sets CDR1 to DFQATT and CDR2 to SNEGSKA. The CDR3, from cysteine to phenylalanine, totals 16 residues. This entry has no DNA.